The sequence of this T cell receptor (beta chain) was determined in a study of prognosis after radiotherapy for stage I lung cancer. At the level of the study: No patient received concurrent therapy with stereotactic body radiotherapy.

For each of two time points, a six-milliliter draw of peripheral blood was taken. The germline V gene has CDR1 KGHDR and CDR2 SFDVKD. The CDR3 consists of 13 residues. Template was genomic DNA; TCR beta CDR3 amplified in two multiplex PCR rounds. Gene-specific primers for each TRBV and TRBJ gene drove first-round PCR. TCRdb redid the calling of the multiplex PCR reads with MiXCR, one entry per CDR3 protein. Of approximately 18,000 distinct CDR3 sequences listed, more than 15% were seen once; the top ten hold over 30%. Turning to this clonotype: A much larger clone lies a single base off, so this may be a read error.

The receptor comes from a donor aged 50 or older with non-small cell lung cancer. The sample consisted of PBMCs, taken before or after stereotactic body radiation therapy (not recorded which). This chain links TRBV24-1 with TRBJ2-1; TRBD1 or TRBD2 may be the D gene (6 bases each). Here the CDR3 reads CAIRGLLYDEQLF. As DNA, the CDR3 is TGTGCCATCAGGGGACTTCTATACGATGAGCAGCTCTTC.